These 27 T cell receptor beta chains originate from one sample sequenced in a study of response to subunit inactivated influenza vaccine. TCRdb reprocessed the RT-PCR reads with MiXCR, giving one entry per CDR3 protein. This table holds about 700,000 distinct CDR3 sequences, approximately 15% found once. The input for sequencing was PBMCs from blood, taken 14 to 15 days before vaccination. These receptor sequences come from a man aged 45-65 years who received an inactivated influenza vaccine.

This clonotype has only a few counts. This chain uses TRBV20-1 with TRBJ2-5; D is undetermined. CDR3 size: 12 residues. CDR1 is DFQATT and CDR2 is SNEGSKA in the germline V gene (reference sequence). V dropped 3 bases and J dropped 1 base, with 6 bases sitting between them. For the CDR3, the DNA is TGCAGTGCTAGTCACTCCCAAGAGACCCAGTACTTC. It is translated as CSASHSQETQYF.

The rearrangement joins TRBV4-3 to TRBJ2-1; D unresolved. Per the germline V gene, CDR1 is LGHNA and CDR2 is YSLEER. CDR3 length: 15 residues. The V end lost 0 bases, the J end lost 4 bases, and 10 bases lay between the germline ends. CDR3: CASSQDRKAYNEQFF. The CDR3 DNA reads as TGCGCCAGCAGCCAAGATAGGAAAGCGTACAATGAGCAGTTCTTC.

V and J are TRBV10-3 and TRBJ2-5; TRBD1 is a possible D gene (5 bases). Trimming took 4 bases from V and 2 from J, leaving 11 bases between them. The CDR3 covers 14 residues. CDR1 is ENHRY, CDR2 SYGVKD, per germline. The CDR3 nucleotides read TGTGCCATCAGTGGGACATATGGACAAGAGACCCAGTACTTC. It yields the protein CAISGTYGQETQYF.

The gene calls are TRBV7-9 and TRBJ2-7; D not resolved. This CDR3 region has 13 residues. CDR1 SEHNR and CDR2 FQNEAQ come from the germline V gene (reference sequence). The V end lost 4 bases, the J end lost 2 bases, and 9 bases lay between the germline ends. CDR3 nucleotides: TGTGCCAGCAGCTCGTCCCCGACCTACGAGCAGTACTTC. This translates into CASSSSPTYEQYF.

This clonotype was counted many times. The rearrangement links TRBV5-1 to TRBJ2-5, with 12 bases that match TRBD1. V was clipped by 3 bases and J by 5 bases; unmatched bases: 2. The CDR3 has 14 residues. The germline gives CDR1 SGHRS, CDR2 YFSETQ. The CDR3 region has the DNA TGCGCCAGCAGCTGGGGGACAGGGGGCGAGACCCAGTACTTC. Amino acid sequence: CASSWGTGGETQYF. Complete variable domain (other parts from reference TRBV5-1 and TRBJ2-5): KAGVTQTPRYLIKTRGQQVTLSCSPISGHRSVSWYQQTPGQGLQFLFEYFSETQRNKGNFPGRFSGRQFSNSRSEMNVSTLELGDSALYLCASSWGTGGETQYFGPGTRLLVL.

V is TRBV3-1 and J is TRBJ2-7; 8 bases agree with TRBD1. V dropped 3 bases and J dropped 10; count of bases not matched to a gene: 5. Germline CDR1 is LGHDT and CDR2 is YNNKEL (reference sequence). The CDR3 runs 12 residues. CDR3 sequence reads: CASSQMDRDQYF. The CDR3 coding sequence is TGTGCCAGCAGCCAGATGGACAGGGATCAGTACTTC.

This clonotype was seen a handful of times. The rearrangement links TRBV20-1 to TRBJ2-1; D possibly corresponds to TRBD2 (6 bases). Per germline, CDR1 DFQATT and CDR2 SNEGSKA (reference sequence). V lost 7 bases and J lost 0, with 13 bases in between. This CDR3 comprises 14 residues. The chain's CDR3 is CSVGIADSYNEQFF. CDR3 DNA: TGCAGTGTTGGAATAGCGGACTCCTACAATGAGCAGTTCTTC.

The J gene is TRBJ1-5, the V gene TRBV19, with D unresolved. This CDR3 comprises 15 residues. CDR1 and CDR2 from the germline V gene are LNHDA and SQIVND (reference sequence). The germline V and J ends were trimmed by 4 bases and 6 bases, with 16 bases remaining between them. The DNA for the CDR3 is TGTGCCAGTAGTACAAAAGTACAATCGGTTCAGCCCCAGCATTTT. It is translated as CASSTKVQSVQPQHF.

This clonotype showed up just a few times. This chain uses TRBV5-1 with TRBJ1-1, with 9 bases aligning to TRBD1. CDR3 length: 15 amino acids. Per the germline V gene, CDR1 is SGHRS and CDR2 is YFSETQ. The junction had 5 bases not matched to a gene; V was cut back by 2 bases and J by 3 bases. CDR3 nucleotide sequence: TGCGCCAGCAGCTTTTCACAGGGGGCGCACACTGAAGCTTTCTTT. This encodes CASSFSQGAHTEAFF.

J is TRBJ2-7 and V is TRBV5-5; no reliable D call. V was cut by 2 bases and J by 9 bases, with 15 bases left in between. CDR1 and CDR2 from the germline V gene are SGHKS and YYEKEE (reference sequence). This CDR3 contains 13 residues. CDR3 amino acids: CASSLQGLYSQYF. The CDR3 region has the DNA TGTGCCAGCAGCTTACAAGGGCTCTACTCGCAGTACTTC.

The chain has TRBV7-2 and TRBJ1-6, with D possibly matching TRBD1 (5 bases). Germline V gives CDR1 SGHTA, CDR2 FQGNSA. The CDR3 extends over 16 amino acids. V was pared by 8 bases and J by 3 bases, with 17 bases between. The CDR3 loop reads CASVLLGQDYNSPLHF. The CDR3 nucleotides read TGTGCCAGCGTCCTCCTGGGGCAAGACTATAATTCACCCCTCCACTTT.

The gene calls are TRBV4-2 and TRBJ2-5; D gene unclear. Germline V lookup: CDR1 LGHNA, CDR2 YNFKEQ. V lost 2 bases, J lost 1 base, and 11 bases lay in between. The CDR3 spans 15 residues. The chain's CDR3 is CASSQSLTSQETQYF. DNA for the CDR3: TGTGCCAGCAGCCAATCGCTGACCAGCCAAGAGACCCAGTACTTC.

This clonotype was detected only a few times. The DNA of the CDR3 is TGTGCCATCGGAAGGACAGGGGGGAACAACGAGCAGTACTTC. It specifies CAIGRTGGNNEQYF. This chain joins TRBV10-3 and TRBJ2-7, with TRBD1 identical over 10 bases. Germline loops: CDR1 ENHRY, CDR2 SYGVKD. Germline trimming cut 8 bases from V and 5 bases from J; bases unmatched to any gene: 9. This CDR3 has 14 amino acids.

This clonotype has only a few counts. This chain uses TRBV9 with TRBJ2-7, with TRBD1 matching 8 bases. CDR1 and CDR2 from the germline V gene are SGDLS and YYNGEE. V gave up 5 bases and J gave up 2 bases; unmatched junction bases: 12. CDR3 length: 16 amino acids. The DNA for the CDR3 is TGTGCCAGCAGTGCCGCAAGTGGGACAGGCCCCTACGAGCAGTACTTC. It codes for CASSAASGTGPYEQYF.

The sample holds a few counts of this clonotype. The chain has TRBV7-3 and TRBJ2-1; D perhaps matches TRBD2 (6 bases). There are 13 residues in the CDR3. Trimming took 8 bases from V and 2 from J, leaving 10 bases between them. CDR1 SGHTA and CDR2 FQGTGA come from the germline V gene. Here the CDR3 DNA reads TGTGCCAGCGCGGCTAGCGCCTACAATGAGCAGTTCTTC. It codes for CASAASAYNEQFF. Full variable domain (remainder filled in from reference TRBV7-3 and TRBJ2-1): GAGVSQTPSNKVTEKGKYVELRCDPISGHTALYWYRQSLGQGPEFLIYFQGTGAADDSGLPNDRFFAVRPEGSVSTLKIQRTERGDSAVYLCASAASAYNEQFFGPGTRLTVL.

The chain uses TRBV20-1 and TRBJ2-1; no reliable D call. Germline-derived CDR1 and CDR2 are DFQATT and SNEGSKA (reference sequence). The CDR3 totals 13 residues. V dropped 3 bases and J dropped 4 bases, with 10 bases sitting between them. The CDR3 DNA follows: TGCAGTGCTAGCTTAGGGTGGTACAATGAGCAGTTCTTC. It is translated as CSASLGWYNEQFF.

J is TRBJ2-1 and V is TRBV5-1, with D possibly being TRBD1 (5 bases). The germline gives CDR1 SGHRS, CDR2 YFSETQ. Trimming stripped 2 bases from V and 5 bases from J, with 11 bases between. The CDR3 totals 14 residues. CDR3 protein: CASSFLGPDNEQFF. The CDR3 bases are TGCGCCAGCAGCTTCTTGGGGCCAGACAATGAGCAGTTCTTC.

This clonotype has a handful of counts. The CDR3 bases are TGCAGTGCTTACTCCACAGGGAACGAGCAGTACTTC. Its translation: CSAYSTGNEQYF. The chain has TRBV20-1 and TRBJ2-7; the D gene is possibly TRBD1 (6 bases). The CDR3 covers 12 residues. Trimming removed 5 bases from V and 5 bases from J, with 13 bases in between. In germline, CDR1 is DFQATT, CDR2 SNEGSKA (reference sequence).

The chain carries TRBV29-1 and TRBJ1-4, with 8 bases identical to TRBD1. From germline, CDR1 is SQVTM and CDR2 ANQGSEA. V lost 6 bases, J lost 8 bases, and 11 bases stayed unmatched. There are 14 residues in the CDR3. The CDR3 here is CSVEQGGKNEKLFF. The CDR3 bases are TGCAGCGTCGAACAGGGGGGGAAGAACGAAAAACTGTTTTTT.

The chain carries TRBV5-1 and TRBJ2-2; D may correspond to TRBD1 or TRBD2 (5 bases each). Trimming cost V 0 bases and J 5 bases, with 17 bases left between them. Germline CDR1 is SGHRS and CDR2 is YFSETQ. The length of the CDR3 is 17 residues. The CDR3 reads CASSLGSGTAITGELFF. CDR3 bases: TGCGCCAGCAGCTTGGGCTCCGGGACGGCTATTACCGGGGAGCTGTTTTTT. Full variable domain (remainder filled in from reference TRBV5-1 and TRBJ2-2): KAGVTQTPRYLIKTRGQQVTLSCSPISGHRSVSWYQQTPGQGLQFLFEYFSETQRNKGNFPGRFSGRQFSNSRSEMNVSTLELGDSALYLCASSLGSGTAITGELFFGEGSRLTVL.

The genes are TRBV6-2 or TRBV6-3 and TRBJ1-1; 9 nucleotides match TRBD1. J was trimmed by 2 bases and V by 8 bases; bases with no gene match: 9. The CDR3 runs to 15 residues. From germline, CDR1 is MNHEY and CDR2 SVGEGT. CDR3 protein: CASLQGQGLNTEAFF. CDR3 DNA: TGTGCCAGCCTCCAGGGACAGGGACTAAACACTGAAGCTTTCTTT.

This clonotype was detected only a few times. The chain combines TRBV11-1 with TRBJ2-1; D remains ambiguous. The V gene's germline CDR1 is SGHAT and CDR2 FQDESV (reference sequence). The length of the CDR3 is 14 residues. The V end lost 2 bases, the J end lost 6 bases, and 11 bases lay between the germline ends. The CDR3 sequence is CASSLLRVGNEQFF. The CDR3 nucleotides read TGTGCCAGCAGCTTACTTCGGGTTGGCAATGAGCAGTTCTTC.

The rearrangement joins TRBV4-1 to TRBJ2-1; 9 bases map to TRBD1. The CDR3 totals 16 residues. J lost 4 bases, V lost 0 bases, and 4 bases had no gene match. Germline loops: CDR1 MGHRA, CDR2 YSYEKL. CDR3 sequence: CASSQDDRGRYNEQFF. The DNA for the CDR3 is TGCGCCAGCAGCCAAGATGACAGGGGGAGATACAATGAGCAGTTCTTC.

The rearrangement uses TRBV9 and TRBJ1-2; 9 bases match TRBD1. Per the germline V gene, CDR1 is SGDLS and CDR2 is YYNGEE. The J segment lost 8 bases and the V segment lost 4 bases, leaving 9 bases of the junction unmatched. This CDR3 spans 14 amino acids. The CDR3 loop is CASSFGTGQDGYTF. For the CDR3, the DNA is TGTGCCAGCAGCTTTGGGACAGGGCAGGACGGCTACACCTTC.

V is TRBV20-1 and J is TRBJ2-7; D possibly corresponds to TRBD2 (7 bases). Between the trimmed V and J ends, which lost 0 bases and 9 bases, there was a span of 24 bases. The CDR3 runs to 16 residues. Germline CDR1 reads DFQATT; CDR2 reads SNEGSKA (reference sequence). This CDR3 is CSARDGGRGPVYTQYF. CDR3 coding DNA: TGCAGTGCTAGAGATGGGGGGCGGGGGCCCGTCTATACGCAGTACTTC.

The rearrangement links TRBV21-1 to TRBJ2-3; TRBD1 is the table's D call and was not checked against the DNA. TRBV21-1 is annotated as a pseudogene. CDR3 length: 15 amino acids. The CDR3 protein is CASSPLDRGIDTQYF. As DNA, the CDR3 is TGTGCCAGCAGCCCCCTAGACAGGGGGATTGATACGCAGTATTTT.

This clonotype was found a few times. This rearrangement joins TRBV9 to TRBJ2-2; D is perhaps TRBD1 or TRBD2 (6 bases each). CDR1 and CDR2 from the germline V gene are SGDLS and YYNGEE. The CDR3 consists of 18 residues. Trimming removed 4 bases at V and 5 bases at J, with 24 bases between. As DNA, the CDR3 is TGTGCCAGCAGCCACGGGGGCGGGAAGCTATCGGGGACCGGGGAGCTGTTTTTT. Translation gives CASSHGGGKLSGTGELFF. Full variable domain (remainder filled in from reference TRBV9 and TRBJ2-2): DSGVTQTPKHLITATGQRVTLRCSPRSGDLSVYWYQQSLDQGLQFLIQYYNGEERAKGNILERFSAQQFPDLHSELNLSSLELGDSALYFCASSHGGGKLSGTGELFFGEGSRLTVL.